This T cell receptor (beta chain) came from a study of monozygotic twins with inflammatory bowel disease. Comment on this clonotype: Its specificity is unknown.

Overall study findings and caveats: IBD patients showed reduced TCRbeta diversity (inverse Simpson) versus healthy co-twins.

Per sample, reverse transcription was split into eight reactions. Researchers used template switching to add UMIs featuring a 6-nucleotide sample barcode. From the 5' RACE reads, TCRdb lists one entry per CDR3 protein and no DNA. Found here are 300,000 to 350,000 distinct CDR3 sequences; the top ten clones hold roughly 2%. The CDR3 has 15 amino acids. Germline CDR1 is SEHNR and CDR2 is FQNEAQ (reference sequence). The source is a human donor with ulcerative colitis or Crohn's disease, or a healthy co-twin of an affected twin (not recorded which). The chain employs TRBV7-9 and TRBJ1-6; TCRdb designates TRBD1, a call that cannot be tested without DNA. What was sequenced was blood. The CDR3 is CASSPGTLGNSPLHF.